This is a list of T cell receptor beta chains from one sample in a study of CD8+CD57+ T cells in acquired aplastic anemia. One entry per CDR3 protein results from TCRdb running MiXCR on the reads. The data hold approximately 150,000 distinct CDR3 sequences, with about two thirds observed a single time. Sequencing was done on a sample of sorted CD4+, CD8+, or CD8+CD57+ T cells (not recorded which) from PBMCs. Receptors were obtained from a human donor with aplastic anemia. Both conserved end residues are part of each CDR3. The size of a clone is reported for some rows only, either as once, few or many, or as a class for expanded clones.

clone_size,cdr3_length,v_call,cdr3_aa
few,16,TRBV20-1,CSARQGKTLVSYGYTF
-,14,TRBV20-1,CSATGQAESYGYTF
-,13,TRBV2,CASSVAGGYGYTF
-,13,TRBV5-6,CASSKDTGYEQYF
-,12,TRBV19,CANSIPTGELFF
many,15,TRBV7-9,CASSPDRGGVTEAFF
-,14,TRBV12-3/TRBV12-4,CASSPGTSAGEQFF
few,13,TRBV10-2,CASSELAGETQYF
many,15,TRBV6-4,CASSERAGVGDTQYF
-,11,TRBV28,CASKTGVAQYF
-,13,TRBV7-9,CASSFDRFSEQYF
-,16,TRBV19,CASSPSGQGGSSTQYF
few,14,TRBV19,CASSIVWGRDEQYF
-,15,TRBV9,CASSPDQLAQETQYF
-,16,TRBV7-2,CASSPYGGEVQETQYF
-,13,TRBV25-1,CASSGQGGSPLHF
-,17,TRBV20-1,CSARDRGGSSYNSPLHF
-,15,TRBV7-2,CASSLIIEGAGEAFF
-,13,TRBV20-1,CSAPGSGSGEQFF
-,13,TRBV5-1,CASSLDGLREQFF
-,13,TRBV29-1,CSVGPTGVSGYTF
-,16,TRBV10-3,CAISGDRGRGGAEAFF
-,14,TRBV2,CASSEPTLGEKLFF
many,15,TRBV7-3,CASSRGQSSYNEQFF
-,15,TRBV24-1,CATSDGTRARGELFF
few,12,TRBV9,CASSVVGGEQYF
-,12,TRBV7-8,CASSLDPPRQYF
-,13,TRBV19,CASSGTGLSGYTF
-,13,TRBV15,CATSRNQVEKAFF
-,16,TRBV19,CASSLQGASSNQPQHF
-,13,TRBV14,CASSQAERTTQYF
-,13,TRBV20-1,CSAGRGGANVLTF
-,17,TRBV14,CASSPGTSGGGTGTQYF
-,11,TRBV29-1,CSVSGVDEQYF
-,14,TRBV10-2,CASSGLAGTDTQYF
-,15,TRBV13,CASSRPAVTSSPLHF
-,13,TRBV20-1,CSARDRGTSVLFF
few,14,TRBV10-3,CAISEEMVGNEQFF